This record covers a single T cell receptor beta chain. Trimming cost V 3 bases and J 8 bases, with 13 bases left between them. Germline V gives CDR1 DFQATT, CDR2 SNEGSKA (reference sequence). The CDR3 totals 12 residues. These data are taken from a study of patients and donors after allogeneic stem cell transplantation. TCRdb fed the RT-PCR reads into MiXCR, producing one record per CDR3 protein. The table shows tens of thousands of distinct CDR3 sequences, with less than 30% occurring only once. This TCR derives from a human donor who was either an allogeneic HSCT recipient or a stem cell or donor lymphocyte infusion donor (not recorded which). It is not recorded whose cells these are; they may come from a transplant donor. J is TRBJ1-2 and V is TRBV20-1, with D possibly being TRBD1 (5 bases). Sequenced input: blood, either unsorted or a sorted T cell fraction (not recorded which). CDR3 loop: CSASHGAYGYTF. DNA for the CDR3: TGCAGTGCTAGTCACGGGGCGTACGGCTACACCTTC.